Presented here are 11 T cell receptor beta chains from one specimen sequenced in a study of human T cells and chemical hapten exposure. TCRdb ran MiXCR on the RACE reads and lists one entry per CDR3 protein. Altogether under 300,000 distinct CDR3 sequences are present, about 9% being singletons, with the ten largest covering 2% to 3%. Described time point: pre-sensitization, week 0. Stated treatment: therapeutic diphenylcyclopropenone sensitization with weekly scalp DPC. Sample: whole blood, taken in connection with sensitization to the hapten diphenylcyclopropenone (DPC). The receptor source for this set is a woman aged 35 to 49 with alopecia areata. Some clones in this sample may be carry-over from other donors' samples.

This clonotype was observed a few times. The chain uses TRBV10-3 and TRBJ2-7, with 8 bases aligning to TRBD2. In germline, CDR1 is ENHRY, CDR2 SYGVKD. CDR3 length equals 15 residues. V shed 11 bases, J shed 2 bases, and the junction held 14 bases outside the gene matches. CDR3 DNA sequence: TGTGCCGCCCGCCGGGGTAGCGGGACTACCTACGAGCAGTACTTC. Protein product: CAARRGSGTTYEQYF.

This clonotype was counted many times. The chain joins TRBV11-2 to TRBJ2-2; TRBD2 matches 10 bases. J gave up 4 bases and V 1 base, and 9 bases lay outside the gene matches. The CDR3 consists of 18 residues. From germline, CDR1 is SGHAT and CDR2 FQNNGV. CDR3 in amino acids: CASSLGASGSEGTGELFF. The CDR3 bases are TGTGCCAGCAGCTTAGGTGCTAGCGGGAGTGAGGGCACCGGGGAGCTGTTTTTT. The variable domain in full, completed from reference TRBV11-2 and TRBJ2-2, reads EAGVAQSPRYKIIEKRQSVAFWCNPISGHATLYWYQQILGQGPKLLIQFQNNGVVDDSQLPKDRFSAERLKGVDSTLKIQPAKLEDSAVYLCASSLGASGSEGTGELFFGEGSRLTVL.

J is TRBJ2-1 and V is TRBV12-3 or TRBV12-4, with D possibly TRBD1 on 5 matching bases. V was pared by 4 bases and J by 12 bases, with 10 bases between. The CDR3 has 11 amino acids. The CDR3: CASSSRQLQFF. The DNA for the CDR3 is TGTGCCAGCAGTTCACGACAGTTGCAGTTCTTC.

This clonotype was counted ten times or more. The chain employs TRBV20-1 and TRBJ2-7; D gene unclear. CDR3 length: 14 amino acids. Deletions cut 0 bases from V and 3 bases from J, with 12 bases between. CDR1 is DFQATT, CDR2 SNEGSKA, per germline (reference sequence). CDR3 sequence (DNA): TGCAGTGCTAGAGAGGCAAGCTTCGTCTACGAGCAGTACTTC. As protein: CSAREASFVYEQYF.

This clonotype was counted at least ten times. V usage is TRBV7-8 and J usage is TRBJ2-1, with 8 positions matching TRBD1. CDR1 is SGHVS, CDR2 FQNEAQ, per germline. V was pared by 0 bases and J by 5 bases, with 6 bases of the junction left unmatched. The CDR3 consists of 16 residues. The CDR3 spells CASSLAQGAGDNEQFF. DNA of the CDR3: TGTGCCAGCAGCTTAGCGCAGGGGGCAGGGGACAATGAGCAGTTCTTC.

This clonotype occurred a few times. This chain connects TRBV6-6 to TRBJ1-5; perhaps TRBD1 as D (5 bases). V was shortened by 8 bases and J by 2 bases, with 10 bases between the two germline ends. The CDR3 extends over 13 amino acids. Per the germline V gene, CDR1 is MNHNY and CDR2 is SVGAGI (reference sequence). Written as DNA, the CDR3 is TGTGCCAGCGGGGAAGGGGGCAATCAGCCCCAGCATTTT. This codes for CASGEGGNQPQHF.

This clonotype was detected ten times or more. This sequence joins TRBV7-2 and TRBJ2-5, with D perhaps TRBD1 or TRBD2 (5 bases each). From germline, CDR1 is SGHTA and CDR2 FQGNSA. The CDR3 contains 13 residues. V lost 4 bases and J lost 0, with 6 bases in between. The CDR3 nucleotides are TGTGCCAGCAGCTGGGACCACCAAGAGACCCAGTACTTC. Residues: CASSWDHQETQYF.

This clonotype occurred many times. The chain carries TRBV27 and TRBJ2-3; no reliable D call. This CDR3 comprises 13 residues. V was trimmed by 5 bases and J by 4 bases, leaving 10 bases between them. The germline V gene encodes CDR1 MNHEY and CDR2 SMNVEV (reference sequence). The CDR3 loop is CASSRSGADTQYF. The DNA for the CDR3 is TGTGCCAGCAGTCGGTCGGGTGCAGATACGCAGTATTTT.

In its sample, this clonotype was seen a few times. The chain is built from TRBV10-3 and TRBJ1-4; D is possibly TRBD1 (5 bases). CDR1 is ENHRY, CDR2 SYGVKD, per germline. The CDR3 spans 16 residues. Trimming pared 2 bases from V and 8 bases from J, leaving 18 bases between. CDR3 bases: TGTGCCATCAGTGAGCAAGAGGGACGACTTCAGGAAAAACTGTTTTTT. Its protein is CAISEQEGRLQEKLFF.

This clonotype was detected ten times or more. CDR3 loop: CASSLGLGRSSYNEQFF. The CDR3 nucleotides read TGTGCCAGCAGCTTAGGGTTGGGGCGGAGCTCCTACAATGAGCAGTTCTTC. The V gene is TRBV7-8, the J gene TRBJ2-1; tentatively, D is TRBD1 (5 bases). Germline CDR1 reads SGHVS; CDR2 reads FQNEAQ. The CDR3 contains 17 residues. V lost 1 base to trimming and J lost 0 bases, with 13 bases between them.

The chain joins TRBV6-1 to TRBJ2-3; no definite D call. V was trimmed by 3 bases and J by 4 bases, leaving 5 bases between them. CDR3 length: 12 residues. Germline CDR1 MNHNS, CDR2 SASEGT. CDR3 in amino acids: CASSDLADTQYF. For the CDR3, the DNA is TGTGCCAGCAGTGATTTAGCAGATACGCAGTATTTT.